Below are 19 T cell receptor beta chains sequenced from a single sample in a study of radiation and T cells in renal cell carcinoma. Noted time point: baseline pretreatment blood. Described treatment: 15 Gy SBRT to primary tumor, nephrectomy 4 weeks later. Sequencing was performed with immunoSEQ multiplex PCR; in TCRdb, only in-frame clones are kept and a portion is missing. The sample comprises 120,000 to 150,000 clones, over 65% of which are singletons, and roughly a quarter rests with the top ten. Sequencing used blood, obtained from a patient whose treatment included radiotherapy and nephrectomy. All receptors come from a woman in her forties or fifties with renal cell carcinoma.

This clone came up a few times. The chain combines TRBV15 with TRBJ1-1; possible D gene TRBD1, 6 bases. Trimming pared 5 bases from V and 1 base from J, leaving 8 bases between. There are 13 residues in the CDR3. CDR1 and CDR2 (germline): LNHNV, YYDKDF (reference sequence). As DNA, the CDR3 is TGTGCCACCAGCGCACAGGGGAACACTGAAGCTTTCTTT. As protein: CATSAQGNTEAFF.

This clone occurred a few times. The rearrangement uses TRBV6-1 and TRBJ2-7, with 11 bases that match TRBD2. The CDR3 spans 15 residues. With 1 base clipped from V and 3 bases from J, the junction kept 2 bases outside the gene matches. Looked up from germline, CDR1 is MNHNS and CDR2 is SASEGT. CDR3 amino acids: CASSEGLAGFYEQYF. The CDR3 coding sequence is TGTGCCAGCAGTGAAGGACTAGCGGGATTCTACGAGCAGTACTTC.

The chain combines TRBV9 with TRBJ2-1, with D perhaps TRBD1 (6 bases). This CDR3 region has 15 residues. Trimming pared 0 bases from V and 0 bases from J, leaving 7 bases between. The V gene's germline CDR1 is SGDLS and CDR2 YYNGEE. The chain's CDR3 is CASSVGTASYNEQFF. The CDR3 DNA reads as TGTGCCAGCAGCGTAGGGACAGCCTCCTACAATGAGCAGTTCTTC.

V and J are TRBV6-5 and TRBJ2-3; no clear D. Looked up from germline, CDR1 is MNHEY and CDR2 is SVGAGI. CDR3 size: 15 residues. Trimming shortened V by 3 bases and J by 5 bases, and 15 bases separated the two germline ends. CDR3 nucleotide sequence: TGTGCCAGCAGTTATGATAGTCCAGCCATAGATACGCAGTATTTT. Its protein is CASSYDSPAIDTQYF.

The rearrangement links TRBV27 to TRBJ1-3; D might be TRBD1 (6 bases). CDR1 and CDR2 (germline): MNHEY, SMNVEV (reference sequence). V lost 7 bases to trimming and J lost 0 bases, with 13 bases between them. The CDR3 extends over 15 amino acids. In DNA form, the CDR3 reads TGTGCCAGCATGCCGGGGGCGGACTCTGGAAACACCATATATTTT. Its translation: CASMPGADSGNTIYF.

This clone was seen only once. J is TRBJ2-3 and V is TRBV25-1; D is undetermined. CDR1 is MGHDK, CDR2 SYGVNS, per germline. Trimming removed 5 bases from V and 0 bases from J, with 6 bases in between. The CDR3 runs 13 residues. CDR3: CASSPGSTDTQYF. CDR3 DNA sequence: TGTGCCAGCAGTCCCGGGAGCACAGATACGCAGTATTTT.

The V and J genes are TRBV5-4 and TRBJ2-1, with D perhaps assigned TRBD1 or TRBD2 (5 bases each). Looked up from germline, CDR1 is SGHNT and CDR2 is YYREEE (reference sequence). V was clipped by 4 bases and J by 3 bases, with 8 bases between them. The CDR3 runs 13 residues. CDR3 in DNA: TGTGCCAGCAGCGGGACCGACTACAATGAGCAGTTCTTC. Protein product: CASSGTDYNEQFF.

The chain carries TRBV6-1 and TRBJ2-3; D possibly corresponds to TRBD1 (6 bases). V was shortened by 10 bases and J by 1 base, with 15 bases between the two germline ends. The germline CDR1 and CDR2 sequences are MNHNS and SASEGT. This CDR3 has 14 residues. DNA for the CDR3: TGTGCCACCAAGAACAGGGCCGGCACAGATACGCAGTATTTT. This codes for CATKNRAGTDTQYF.

This chain uses TRBV5-1 with TRBJ2-7; TRBD1 matches at 10 bases. Trimming took 3 bases from V and 4 from J; bases not matched to a gene: 4. The CDR3 consists of 14 residues. CDR1 is SGHRS and CDR2 is YFSETQ in the germline V gene. CDR3 in DNA: TGCGCCAGCAGCTCCGGACAGGGGGATTACGAGCAGTACTTC. Its protein product is CASSSGQGDYEQYF.

The rearrangement links TRBV5-6 to TRBJ1-5; D remains ambiguous. The CDR3 extends over 13 amino acids. Germline V gene data show CDR1 as SGHDT and CDR2 as YYEEEE. V lost 3 bases to trimming and J lost 1 base, with 5 bases between them. This CDR3 is CASSSSSNQPQHF. The CDR3 DNA follows: TGTGCCAGCAGCTCTTCAAGCAATCAGCCCCAGCATTTT.

The CDR3 DNA reads as TGTGCCAGCAGCTTACATTACGAGCAGTACTTC. It translates to CASSLHYEQYF. The chain carries TRBV7-2 and TRBJ2-7; D gene uncertain. Germline assignment: CDR1 SGHTA and CDR2 FQGNSA. Trimming stripped 2 bases from V and 4 bases from J, with 3 bases between. This CDR3 comprises 11 residues.

The J gene is TRBJ2-4, the V gene TRBV10-1, with TRBD2 matching 8 bases. Looked up from germline, CDR1 is WNHNN and CDR2 is SYGVQD (reference sequence). With V trimmed by 2 bases and J by 0 bases, 9 bases remained unmatched. The CDR3 length is 18 residues. CDR3 nucleotides: TGCGCCAGCAGTGAGAGCGGGGGCCCTTGGGGAGCCAAAAACATTCAGTACTTC. Its protein is CASSESGGPWGAKNIQYF.

V gene TRBV30 combines with J gene TRBJ1-6; perhaps TRBD1 as D (5 bases). This CDR3 spans 13 amino acids. V was cut by 4 bases and J by 10 bases, with 14 bases left in between. CDR1 is GTSNPN, CDR2 SVGIG, per germline (reference sequence). The CDR3 loop is CAWMGESKSPLHF. The CDR3, as DNA: TGTGCCTGGATGGGGGAATCGAAATCACCCCTCCACTTT.

The rearrangement uses TRBV9 and TRBJ2-3, with 9 bases matching TRBD2. Germline V gene lookup returns CDR1 SGDLS and CDR2 YYNGEE. This CDR3 comprises 15 residues. The junction had 4 bases not matched to a gene; V was cut back by 3 bases and J by 2 bases. Written as DNA, the CDR3 is TGTGCCAGCAGCGACAGCGGGGGGTACACAGATACGCAGTATTTT. It is translated as CASSDSGGYTDTQYF.

The chain uses TRBV6-5 and TRBJ1-4; TRBD1 might be the D (5 bases). Looked up from germline, CDR1 is MNHEY and CDR2 is SVGAGI. CDR3 length: 14 amino acids. V was clipped by 5 bases and J by 8 bases, with 15 bases between them. This CDR3 reads CASSQRGIGEKLFF. The DNA for the CDR3 is TGTGCCAGCAGTCAACGGGGGATTGGGGAAAAACTGTTTTTT.

The rearrangement joins TRBV6-5 to TRBJ1-2; the D is unclear. Germline CDR1 reads MNHEY; CDR2 reads SVGAGI. Trimming took 8 bases from V and 8 from J, leaving 12 bases between them. The CDR3 contains 11 residues. The CDR3 loop reads CASGWSKGYTF. The CDR3 coding sequence is TGTGCCAGCGGATGGTCGAAAGGCTACACCTTC.

This clone was counted a single time. V gene TRBV20-1 combines with J gene TRBJ1-2, with D perhaps matching TRBD1 (6 bases). CDR1 DFQATT and CDR2 SNEGSKA come from the germline V gene (reference sequence). The CDR3 length is 11 residues. The V end lost 4 bases, the J end lost 8 bases, and 11 bases lay between the germline ends. The DNA of the CDR3 is TGCAGTGCTACCACAGGGAGCGGCTACACCTTC. Translating gives CSATTGSGYTF.

The chain is built from TRBV7-2 and TRBJ2-7; D unresolved. Germline CDR1 and CDR2: SGHTA and FQGNSA. This CDR3 has 12 residues. The germline V and J ends were trimmed by 4 bases and 7 bases, with 11 bases remaining between them. The CDR3 reads CASSSPAREQYF. The CDR3 DNA reads TGTGCCAGCAGCTCCCCCGCTCGGGAGCAGTACTTC.

In nucleotides, the CDR3 is TGTGCCAGCAGCTACACTAATCGAGAGACCCAGTACTTC. Translating gives CASSYTNRETQYF. The J gene is TRBJ2-5, the V gene TRBV5-6; D not resolved. The V end was cut by 3 bases, the J end by 4 bases, with 10 bases between. The germline V gene has CDR1 SGHDT and CDR2 YYEEEE. This CDR3 is built from 13 residues.